Given below is one T cell receptor beta chain in context. The TCR beta CDR3 regions underwent amplification using RNA transcripts as the source. First-round RT-PCR with HTBI primers amplified the TCR CDR3 region. TCRdb re-called the multiplex PCR reads with MiXCR, one entry per CDR3 protein. The repertoire holds 93,000 or so distinct CDR3 sequences, roughly 47% seen once, with roughly 24% in the top ten. The data belong to a study of T cells in Graves' hyperthyroidism and ophthalmopathy. In germline, CDR1 is SNHLY, CDR2 FYNNEI. V was pared by 6 bases and J by 5 bases, with 9 bases of the junction left unmatched. The CDR3 length is 15 residues.

The rearrangement joins TRBV2 to TRBJ2-1; TRBD2 aligns across 8 bases. The sample taken for sequencing was blood. The receptor's source is a man between 35 and 55 years old with Graves' hyperthyroidism. In DNA, the CDR3 is TGTGCCAGCAGGGCGGCCGGGGGGGCCCACAATGAGCAGTTCTTC. The encoded protein is CASRAAGGAHNEQFF.